Below are 3 T cell receptor beta chains sequenced from a single sample in a study of cytomegalovirus exposure and HLA in healthy donors. PCR primers comprised 60 Vbeta and 13 Jbeta primers. The assay was immunoSEQ multiplex PCR, and TCRdb's table has in-frame clones only and misses some. Of a few hundred thousand clones in the sample, 77% were seen once. Sequencing was carried out using PBMCs. These receptors were obtained from an older woman in good health and CMV-seropositive.

The V call is TRBV5-4, the J call TRBJ2-1; TRBD2 matches 9 bases. This CDR3 contains 16 residues. Trimming at V came to 2 bases and at J to 2 bases, leaving 5 bases not matched to a gene. The germline gives CDR1 SGHNT, CDR2 YYREEE (reference sequence). The CDR3 DNA follows: TGTGCCAGCAGCTTTGAACGCGGGGGGGCCTACAATGAGCAGTTCTTC. This gives the protein CASSFERGGAYNEQFF.

This chain joins TRBV7-9 and TRBJ1-1; a weak D match, TRBD1 (5 bases). The CDR3 is 15 residues long. The germline V gene encodes CDR1 SEHNR and CDR2 FQNEAQ (reference sequence). Trimming shortened V by 5 bases and J by 1 base, and 14 bases separated the two germline ends. CDR3: CASSPQANPNTEAFF. The DNA for the CDR3 is TGTGCCAGCAGCCCACAGGCCAACCCGAACACTGAAGCTTTCTTT.

V gene TRBV6-7 combines with J gene TRBJ1-5; 8 bases map to TRBD1. TRBV6-7 is annotated as an ORF whose role is uncertain. J gave up 1 base and V 2 bases, and 4 bases lay outside the gene matches. CDR3 length: 16 residues. CDR3 sequence reads: CASSYGQGRSNQPQHF. The CDR3 DNA sequence: TGTGCCAGCAGTTACGGACAGGGTCGGAGCAATCAGCCCCAGCATTTT.